This T cell receptor (beta chain) was recorded in a study of T cells after yellow fever vaccination. Broader study findings: Contamination of FACS-sorted repertoires by abundant clonotypes from the bulk population could occur. Booster samples showed a return of most primary-vaccination clones (around 96% CD4, about 88% CD8).

This clonotype was observed a handful of times. Its matching antigen is unknown. In making TCR cDNA, 5'RACE template switching added a universal primer site and UMIs to it. In TCRdb, the 5' RACE reads were re-called with MiXCR into one record per CDR3 protein. This sample has 350,000 or so distinct CDR3 sequences, with 8% to 9.5% found just once. The CDR3 has 14 residues. The V end was cut by 1 base, the J end by 6 bases, with 13 bases between. Germline V gene sequence: CDR1 SGHVS, CDR2 FNYEAQ. The sequence was collected from a man younger than 30 who received the YFV17D yellow fever vaccine. The sample here was PBMCs, taken 35 to 50 days after the first yellow fever vaccination. The chain links TRBV7-6 to TRBJ2-7; D gene uncertain. CDR3 sequence reads: CASSLDPIRGEQYV. The DNA for the CDR3 is TGTGCCAGCAGCTTAGACCCCATTCGAGGCGAGCAGTACGTC.